This TCR beta chain was captured in a study of OX40 agonist ivuxolimab in advanced cancers. Turning to the study itself: Ivuxolimab, an agonistic anti-OX40 (CD134) antibody, was given to patients. Prior therapy, whether anti-PD-1, anti-PD-L1 or anti-CTLA-4, was allowed, and less than 45% had some. Hepatocellular carcinoma, melanoma, renal cell or head and neck cancer affected the dose-escalation patients.

The CDR3 loop spans 18 amino acids. CDR1 SGDLS and CDR2 YYNGEE come from the germline V gene. The V end was cut by 0 bases, the J end by 1 base, with 18 bases between. General observations from the study: With doses of 0.1-3.0 mg/kg, partial responders showed among the lowest clonal expansion.

TCRdb keeps only in-frame clones here, not all; method: immunoSEQ multiplex PCR. Found here are tens of thousands of clones, about 94% of them singletons; the top ten hold around 10%. Regarding this clone: The antigen remains undetermined.

The source of this sequence is an adult with an advanced solid tumor such as melanoma, head and neck, liver or kidney cancer. V gene TRBV9 combines with J gene TRBJ2-3; tentatively, D is TRBD2 (6 bases). Here the sequenced sample was CD4+ or CD8+ T cells sorted from blood, taken in a trial of the OX40 agonist ivuxolimab. The CDR3 bases are TGTGCCAGCAGCGTAGAAGGGGCCAGCGGGCTCGGCACAGATACGCAGTATTTT. It specifies CASSVEGASGLGTDTQYF.